The sequence of this T cell receptor (beta chain) was determined in a study of T cell repertoires in cytomegalovirus infection. This CDR3 contains 16 residues. V shed 1 base, J shed 0 bases, and the junction held 6 bases outside the gene matches. CDR1 is SGHTA, CDR2 FQGNSA, per germline. The sample holds many counts of this clonotype. Its target is not known. TCRdb passed the reads through MiXCR, listing each CDR3 protein once. The sample has about 440,000 distinct CDR3 sequences, roughly 30% seen once; the top ten hold roughly an eighth. General study results and limits: The study found HLA-C-restricted CMV-specific TCR beta clonotypes dominating the ex vivo response. Individuals carrying CMV plus the relevant HLA were identified by cumulative frequency of public TCR beta families.

This chain links TRBV7-2 with TRBJ2-7, with 7 positions matching TRBD2. The receptor was isolated from a human donor in good health (CMV status not recorded). Some clones in this sample may be carry-over from other donors' samples. Specimen: PBMCs. CDR3 loop: CASSLDGASGSYEQYF. In DNA form, the CDR3 reads TGTGCCAGCAGCTTAGATGGGGCTAGCGGCTCCTACGAGCAGTACTTC.